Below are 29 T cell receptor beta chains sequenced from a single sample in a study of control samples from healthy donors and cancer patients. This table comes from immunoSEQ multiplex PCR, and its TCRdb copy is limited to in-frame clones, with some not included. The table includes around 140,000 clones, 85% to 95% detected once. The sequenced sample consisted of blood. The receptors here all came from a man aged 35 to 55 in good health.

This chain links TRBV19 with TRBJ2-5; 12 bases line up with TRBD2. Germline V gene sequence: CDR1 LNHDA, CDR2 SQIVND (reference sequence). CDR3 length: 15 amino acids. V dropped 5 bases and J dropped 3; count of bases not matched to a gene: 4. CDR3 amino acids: CASSLTSGGKETQYF. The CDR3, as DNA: TGTGCCAGTAGTCTGACTAGCGGGGGAAAAGAGACCCAGTACTTC.

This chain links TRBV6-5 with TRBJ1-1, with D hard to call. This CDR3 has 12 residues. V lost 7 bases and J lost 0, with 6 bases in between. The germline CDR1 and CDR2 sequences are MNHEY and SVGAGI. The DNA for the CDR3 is TGTGCCAGCACCGCAGTGAACACTGAAGCTTTCTTT. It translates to CASTAVNTEAFF.

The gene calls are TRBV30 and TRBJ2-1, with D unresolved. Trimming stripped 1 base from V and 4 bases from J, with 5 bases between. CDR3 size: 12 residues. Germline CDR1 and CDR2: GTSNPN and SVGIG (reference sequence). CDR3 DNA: TGTGCCTGGAGTGCCCGATACAATGAGCAGTTCTTC. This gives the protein CAWSARYNEQFF.

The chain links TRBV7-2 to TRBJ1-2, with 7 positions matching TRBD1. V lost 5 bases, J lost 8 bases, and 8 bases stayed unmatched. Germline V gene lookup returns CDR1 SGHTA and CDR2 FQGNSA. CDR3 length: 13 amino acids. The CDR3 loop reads CASSNGQALGYTF. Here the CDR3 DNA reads TGTGCCAGCAGCAACGGACAGGCTCTAGGCTACACCTTC.

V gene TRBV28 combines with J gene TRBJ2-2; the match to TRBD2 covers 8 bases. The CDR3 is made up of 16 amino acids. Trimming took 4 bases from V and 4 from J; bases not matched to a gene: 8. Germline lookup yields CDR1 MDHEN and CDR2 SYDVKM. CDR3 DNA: TGTGCCAGCAGTTCCCCGGGCGGGAGGAGCACCGGGGAGCTGTTTTTT. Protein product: CASSSPGGRSTGELFF.

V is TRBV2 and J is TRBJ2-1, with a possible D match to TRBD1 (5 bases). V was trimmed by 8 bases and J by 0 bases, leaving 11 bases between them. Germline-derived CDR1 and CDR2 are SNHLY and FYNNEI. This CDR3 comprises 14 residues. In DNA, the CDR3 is TGTGCCAGCCGGTCAGGGCCCTCCTACAATGAGCAGTTCTTC. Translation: CASRSGPSYNEQFF. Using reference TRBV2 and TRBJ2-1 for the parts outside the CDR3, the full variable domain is EPEVTQTPSHQVTQMGQEVILRCVPISNHLYFYWYRQILGQKVEFLVSFYNNEISEKSEIFDDQFSVERPDGSNFTLKIRSTKLEDSAMYFCASRSGPSYNEQFFGPGTRLTVL.

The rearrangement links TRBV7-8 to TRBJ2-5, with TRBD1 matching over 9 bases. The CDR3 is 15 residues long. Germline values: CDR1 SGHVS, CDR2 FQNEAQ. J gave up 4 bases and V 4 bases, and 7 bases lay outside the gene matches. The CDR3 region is CASSSPGQGGETQYF. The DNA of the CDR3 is TGTGCCAGCAGCTCACCGGGACAGGGTGGAGAGACCCAGTACTTC. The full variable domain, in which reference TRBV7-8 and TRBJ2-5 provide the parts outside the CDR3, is GAGVSQSPRYKVAKRGQDVALRCDPISGHVSLFWYQQALGQGPEFLTYFQNEAQLDKSGLPSDRFFAERPEGSVSTLKIQRTQQEDSAVYLCASSSPGQGGETQYFGPGTRLLVL.

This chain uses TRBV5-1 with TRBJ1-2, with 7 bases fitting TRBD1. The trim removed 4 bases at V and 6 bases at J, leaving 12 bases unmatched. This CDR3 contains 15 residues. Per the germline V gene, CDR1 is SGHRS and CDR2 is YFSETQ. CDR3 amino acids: CASSPVPDRADGYTF. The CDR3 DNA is TGCGCCAGCAGCCCCGTCCCTGACAGGGCGGATGGCTACACCTTC.

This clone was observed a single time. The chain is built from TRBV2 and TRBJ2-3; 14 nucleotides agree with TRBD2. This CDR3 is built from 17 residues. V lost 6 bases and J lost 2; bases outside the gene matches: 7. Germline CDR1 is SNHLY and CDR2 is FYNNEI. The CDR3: CASRGLAGAIYTDTQYF. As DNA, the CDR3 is TGTGCCAGCAGGGGACTAGCGGGGGCTATTTACACAGATACGCAGTATTTT. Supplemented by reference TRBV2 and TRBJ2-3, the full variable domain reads EPEVTQTPSHQVTQMGQEVILRCVPISNHLYFYWYRQILGQKVEFLVSFYNNEISEKSEIFDDQFSVERPDGSNFTLKIRSTKLEDSAMYFCASRGLAGAIYTDTQYFGPGTRLTVL.

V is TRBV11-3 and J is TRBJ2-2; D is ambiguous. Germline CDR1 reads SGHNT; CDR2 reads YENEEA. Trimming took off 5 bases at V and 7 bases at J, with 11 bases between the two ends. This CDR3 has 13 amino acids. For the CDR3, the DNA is TGTGCCAGCAGCCCGACGGCCGGCGGGGAGCTGTTTTTT. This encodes CASSPTAGGELFF.

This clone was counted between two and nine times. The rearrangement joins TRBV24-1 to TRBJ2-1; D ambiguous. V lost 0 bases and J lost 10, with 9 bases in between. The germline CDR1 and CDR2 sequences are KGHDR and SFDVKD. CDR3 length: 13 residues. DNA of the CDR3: TGTGCCACCAGTGATTTGATAGTGGGCGAGCAGTTCTTC. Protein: CATSDLIVGEQFF.

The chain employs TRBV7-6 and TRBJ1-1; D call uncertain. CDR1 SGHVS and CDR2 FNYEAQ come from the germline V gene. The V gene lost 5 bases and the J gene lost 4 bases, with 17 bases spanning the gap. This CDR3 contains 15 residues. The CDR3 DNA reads TGTGCCAGCAGCCCACGTTTGGGCTGGGGCACTGAAGCTTTCTTT. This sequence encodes CASSPRLGWGTEAFF.

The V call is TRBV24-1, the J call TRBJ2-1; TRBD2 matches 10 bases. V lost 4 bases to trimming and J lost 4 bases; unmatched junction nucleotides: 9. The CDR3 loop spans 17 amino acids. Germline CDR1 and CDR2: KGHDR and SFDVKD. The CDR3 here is CATSDPGLAEKYNEQFF. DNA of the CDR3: TGTGCCACCAGTGACCCAGGACTAGCGGAGAAGTACAATGAGCAGTTCTTC.

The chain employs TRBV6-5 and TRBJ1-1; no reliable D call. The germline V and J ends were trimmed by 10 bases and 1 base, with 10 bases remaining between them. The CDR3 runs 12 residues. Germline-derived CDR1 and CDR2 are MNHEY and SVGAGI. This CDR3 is CATEGGNTEAFF. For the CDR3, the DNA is TGTGCCACCGAGGGTGGGAACACTGAAGCTTTCTTT.

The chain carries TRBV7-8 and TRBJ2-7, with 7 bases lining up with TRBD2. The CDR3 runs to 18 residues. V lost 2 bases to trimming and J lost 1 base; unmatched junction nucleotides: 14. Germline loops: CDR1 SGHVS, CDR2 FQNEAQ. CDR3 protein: CASSLFVISTGGSYEQYF. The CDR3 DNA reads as TGTGCCAGCAGCTTATTCGTTATTTCGACGGGGGGATCCTACGAGCAGTACTTC.

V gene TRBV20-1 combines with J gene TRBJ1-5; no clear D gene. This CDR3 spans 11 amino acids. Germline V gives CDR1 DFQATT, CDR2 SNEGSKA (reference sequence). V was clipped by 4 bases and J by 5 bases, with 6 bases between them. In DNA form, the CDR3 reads TGCAGTGCTACGGGCGATCAGCCCCAGCATTTT. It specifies CSATGDQPQHF.

Written as DNA, the CDR3 is TGTGCCAGCAGCTTGGGTGCTAACGGCGAGCAGTACTTC. As protein: CASSLGANGEQYF. The chain carries TRBV11-2 and TRBJ2-7, with no clear D. Germline CDR1 SGHAT, CDR2 FQNNGV. CDR3 length: 13 residues. V shed 3 bases and J shed 6 bases, with 12 bases lying between them.

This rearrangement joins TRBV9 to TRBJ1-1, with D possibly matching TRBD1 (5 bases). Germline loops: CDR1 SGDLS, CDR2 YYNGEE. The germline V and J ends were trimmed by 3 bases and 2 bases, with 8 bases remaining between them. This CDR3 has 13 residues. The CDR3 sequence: CASSGTLNTEAFF. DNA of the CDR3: TGTGCCAGCAGCGGGACACTTAACACTGAAGCTTTCTTT. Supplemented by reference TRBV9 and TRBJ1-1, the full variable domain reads DSGVTQTPKHLITATGQRVTLRCSPRSGDLSVYWYQQSLDQGLQFLIQYYNGEERAKGNILERFSAQQFPDLHSELNLSSLELGDSALYFCASSGTLNTEAFFGQGTRLTVV.

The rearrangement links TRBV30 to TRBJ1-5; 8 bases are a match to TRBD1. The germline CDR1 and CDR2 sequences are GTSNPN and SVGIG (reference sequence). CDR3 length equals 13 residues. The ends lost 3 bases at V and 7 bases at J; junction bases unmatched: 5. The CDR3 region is CAWSRTGRQPQHF. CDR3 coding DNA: TGTGCCTGGAGCCGGACAGGGCGGCAGCCCCAGCATTTT. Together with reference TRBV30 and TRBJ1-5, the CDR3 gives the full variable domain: SQTIHQWPATLVQPVGSPLSLECTVEGTSNPNLYWYRQAAGRGLQLLFYSVGIGQISSEVPQNLSASRPQDRQFILSSKKLLLSDSGFYLCAWSRTGRQPQHFGDGTRLSIL.

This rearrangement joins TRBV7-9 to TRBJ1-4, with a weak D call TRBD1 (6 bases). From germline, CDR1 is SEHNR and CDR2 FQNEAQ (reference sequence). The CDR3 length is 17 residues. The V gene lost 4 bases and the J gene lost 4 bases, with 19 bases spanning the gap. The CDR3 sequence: CASSSQGTTSGNEKLFF. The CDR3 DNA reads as TGTGCCAGCAGCTCACAGGGCACGACGAGCGGTAATGAAAAACTGTTTTTT.

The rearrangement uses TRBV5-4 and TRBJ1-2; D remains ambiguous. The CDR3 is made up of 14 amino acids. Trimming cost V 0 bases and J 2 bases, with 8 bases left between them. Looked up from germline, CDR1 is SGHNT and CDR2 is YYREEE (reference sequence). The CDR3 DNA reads TGTGCCAGCAGCTTGGGCAGGTTAAACTATGGCTACACCTTC. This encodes CASSLGRLNYGYTF.

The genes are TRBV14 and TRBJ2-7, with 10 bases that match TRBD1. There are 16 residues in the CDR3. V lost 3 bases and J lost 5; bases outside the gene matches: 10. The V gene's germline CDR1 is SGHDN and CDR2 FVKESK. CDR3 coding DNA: TGTGCCAGCAGCCATTTGGGGGGACAGGGGAGCCACGAGCAGTACTTC. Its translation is CASSHLGGQGSHEQYF.

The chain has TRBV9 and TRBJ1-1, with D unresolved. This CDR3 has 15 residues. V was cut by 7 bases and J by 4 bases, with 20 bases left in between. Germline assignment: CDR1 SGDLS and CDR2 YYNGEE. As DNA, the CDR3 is TGTGCCAGCTCAGGATTAAAGGGCTCCGGCACTGAAGCTTTCTTT. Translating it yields CASSGLKGSGTEAFF.

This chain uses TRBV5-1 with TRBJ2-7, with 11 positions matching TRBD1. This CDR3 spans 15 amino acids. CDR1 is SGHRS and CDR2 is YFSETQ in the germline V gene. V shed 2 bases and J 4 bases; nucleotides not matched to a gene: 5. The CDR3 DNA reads TGCGCCAGCAGCTTAGGGACAGGGGGTAAATACGAGCAGTACTTC. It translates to CASSLGTGGKYEQYF.

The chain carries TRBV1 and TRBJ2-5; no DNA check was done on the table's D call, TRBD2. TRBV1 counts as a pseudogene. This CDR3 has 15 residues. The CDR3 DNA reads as TGCACCAGCAGCCAAGGACTAGCGGGGGAAGAGACCCAGTACTTC. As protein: CTSSQGLAGEETQYF.

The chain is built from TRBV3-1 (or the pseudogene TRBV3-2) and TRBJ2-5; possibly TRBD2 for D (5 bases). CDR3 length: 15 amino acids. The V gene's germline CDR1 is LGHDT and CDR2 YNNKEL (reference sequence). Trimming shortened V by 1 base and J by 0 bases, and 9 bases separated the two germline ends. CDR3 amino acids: CASSQVGSNQETQYF. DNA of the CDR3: TGTGCCAGCAGCCAAGTTGGGAGCAACCAAGAGACCCAGTACTTC.

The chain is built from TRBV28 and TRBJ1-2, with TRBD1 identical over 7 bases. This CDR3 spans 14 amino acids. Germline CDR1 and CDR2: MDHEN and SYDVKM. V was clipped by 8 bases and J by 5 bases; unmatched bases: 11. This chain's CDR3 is CASLRDSGAYGYTF. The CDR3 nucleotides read TGTGCCAGCTTGAGGGACAGTGGGGCGTATGGCTACACCTTC.

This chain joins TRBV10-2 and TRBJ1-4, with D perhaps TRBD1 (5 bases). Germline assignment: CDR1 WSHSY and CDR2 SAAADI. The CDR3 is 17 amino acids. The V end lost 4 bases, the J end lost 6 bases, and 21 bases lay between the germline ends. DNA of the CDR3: TGCGCCAGCAGTGGGCCAGGGAGAATTACTTTTTATGAAAAACTGTTTTTT. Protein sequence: CASSGPGRITFYEKLFF.

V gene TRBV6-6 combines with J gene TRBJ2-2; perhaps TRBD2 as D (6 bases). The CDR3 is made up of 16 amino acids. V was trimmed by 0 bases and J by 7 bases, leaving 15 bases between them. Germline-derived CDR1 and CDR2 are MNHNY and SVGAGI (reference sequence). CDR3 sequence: CASSYSKSGRGGELFF. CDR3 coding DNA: TGTGCCAGCAGTTACTCGAAATCAGGGCGGGGCGGGGAGCTGTTTTTT.